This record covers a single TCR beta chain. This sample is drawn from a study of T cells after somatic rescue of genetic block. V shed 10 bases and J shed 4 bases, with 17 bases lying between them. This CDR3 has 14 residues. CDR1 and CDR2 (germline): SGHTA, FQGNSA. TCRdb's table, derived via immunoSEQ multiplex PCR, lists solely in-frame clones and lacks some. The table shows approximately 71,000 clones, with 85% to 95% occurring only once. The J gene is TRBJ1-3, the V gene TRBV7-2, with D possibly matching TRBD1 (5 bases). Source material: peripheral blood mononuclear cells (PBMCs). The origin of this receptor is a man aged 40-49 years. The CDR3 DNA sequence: TGTGCCATCGGGCGTGGGACGTCCGGAAACACCATATATTTT. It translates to CAIGRGTSGNTIYF.